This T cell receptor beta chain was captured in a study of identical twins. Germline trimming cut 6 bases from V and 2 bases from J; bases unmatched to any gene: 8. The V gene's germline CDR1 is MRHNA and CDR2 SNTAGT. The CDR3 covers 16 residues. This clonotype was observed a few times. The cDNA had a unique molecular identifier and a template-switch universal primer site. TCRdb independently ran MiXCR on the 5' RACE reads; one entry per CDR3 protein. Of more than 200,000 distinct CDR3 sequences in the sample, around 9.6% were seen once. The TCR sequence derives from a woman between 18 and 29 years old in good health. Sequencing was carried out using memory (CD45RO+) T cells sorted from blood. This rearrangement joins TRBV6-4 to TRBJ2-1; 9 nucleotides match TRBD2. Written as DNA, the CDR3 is TGTGCCAGCAGCGCCCTTAGCGGGAGCGCCTACAATGAGCAGTTCTTC. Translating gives CASSALSGSAYNEQFF.